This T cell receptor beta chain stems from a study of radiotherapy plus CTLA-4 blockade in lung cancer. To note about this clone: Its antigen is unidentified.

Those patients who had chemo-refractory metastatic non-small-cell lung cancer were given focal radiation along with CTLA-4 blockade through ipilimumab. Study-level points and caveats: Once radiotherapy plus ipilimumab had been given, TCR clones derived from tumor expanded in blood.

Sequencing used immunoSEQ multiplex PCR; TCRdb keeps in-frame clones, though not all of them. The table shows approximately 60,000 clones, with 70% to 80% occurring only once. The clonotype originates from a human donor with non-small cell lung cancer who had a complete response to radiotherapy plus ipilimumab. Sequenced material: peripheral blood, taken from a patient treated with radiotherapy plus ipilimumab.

This chain's CDR3 is CASSYGGAKNIQYF. In DNA, the CDR3 is TGTGCCAGCAGTTACGGTGGTGCCAAAAACATTCAGTACTTC. The rearrangement links TRBV6-5 to TRBJ2-4; D gene unclear. The CDR3 length is 14 residues. From germline, CDR1 is MNHEY and CDR2 SVGAGI. Trimming removed 2 bases from V and 1 base from J, with 6 bases in between.